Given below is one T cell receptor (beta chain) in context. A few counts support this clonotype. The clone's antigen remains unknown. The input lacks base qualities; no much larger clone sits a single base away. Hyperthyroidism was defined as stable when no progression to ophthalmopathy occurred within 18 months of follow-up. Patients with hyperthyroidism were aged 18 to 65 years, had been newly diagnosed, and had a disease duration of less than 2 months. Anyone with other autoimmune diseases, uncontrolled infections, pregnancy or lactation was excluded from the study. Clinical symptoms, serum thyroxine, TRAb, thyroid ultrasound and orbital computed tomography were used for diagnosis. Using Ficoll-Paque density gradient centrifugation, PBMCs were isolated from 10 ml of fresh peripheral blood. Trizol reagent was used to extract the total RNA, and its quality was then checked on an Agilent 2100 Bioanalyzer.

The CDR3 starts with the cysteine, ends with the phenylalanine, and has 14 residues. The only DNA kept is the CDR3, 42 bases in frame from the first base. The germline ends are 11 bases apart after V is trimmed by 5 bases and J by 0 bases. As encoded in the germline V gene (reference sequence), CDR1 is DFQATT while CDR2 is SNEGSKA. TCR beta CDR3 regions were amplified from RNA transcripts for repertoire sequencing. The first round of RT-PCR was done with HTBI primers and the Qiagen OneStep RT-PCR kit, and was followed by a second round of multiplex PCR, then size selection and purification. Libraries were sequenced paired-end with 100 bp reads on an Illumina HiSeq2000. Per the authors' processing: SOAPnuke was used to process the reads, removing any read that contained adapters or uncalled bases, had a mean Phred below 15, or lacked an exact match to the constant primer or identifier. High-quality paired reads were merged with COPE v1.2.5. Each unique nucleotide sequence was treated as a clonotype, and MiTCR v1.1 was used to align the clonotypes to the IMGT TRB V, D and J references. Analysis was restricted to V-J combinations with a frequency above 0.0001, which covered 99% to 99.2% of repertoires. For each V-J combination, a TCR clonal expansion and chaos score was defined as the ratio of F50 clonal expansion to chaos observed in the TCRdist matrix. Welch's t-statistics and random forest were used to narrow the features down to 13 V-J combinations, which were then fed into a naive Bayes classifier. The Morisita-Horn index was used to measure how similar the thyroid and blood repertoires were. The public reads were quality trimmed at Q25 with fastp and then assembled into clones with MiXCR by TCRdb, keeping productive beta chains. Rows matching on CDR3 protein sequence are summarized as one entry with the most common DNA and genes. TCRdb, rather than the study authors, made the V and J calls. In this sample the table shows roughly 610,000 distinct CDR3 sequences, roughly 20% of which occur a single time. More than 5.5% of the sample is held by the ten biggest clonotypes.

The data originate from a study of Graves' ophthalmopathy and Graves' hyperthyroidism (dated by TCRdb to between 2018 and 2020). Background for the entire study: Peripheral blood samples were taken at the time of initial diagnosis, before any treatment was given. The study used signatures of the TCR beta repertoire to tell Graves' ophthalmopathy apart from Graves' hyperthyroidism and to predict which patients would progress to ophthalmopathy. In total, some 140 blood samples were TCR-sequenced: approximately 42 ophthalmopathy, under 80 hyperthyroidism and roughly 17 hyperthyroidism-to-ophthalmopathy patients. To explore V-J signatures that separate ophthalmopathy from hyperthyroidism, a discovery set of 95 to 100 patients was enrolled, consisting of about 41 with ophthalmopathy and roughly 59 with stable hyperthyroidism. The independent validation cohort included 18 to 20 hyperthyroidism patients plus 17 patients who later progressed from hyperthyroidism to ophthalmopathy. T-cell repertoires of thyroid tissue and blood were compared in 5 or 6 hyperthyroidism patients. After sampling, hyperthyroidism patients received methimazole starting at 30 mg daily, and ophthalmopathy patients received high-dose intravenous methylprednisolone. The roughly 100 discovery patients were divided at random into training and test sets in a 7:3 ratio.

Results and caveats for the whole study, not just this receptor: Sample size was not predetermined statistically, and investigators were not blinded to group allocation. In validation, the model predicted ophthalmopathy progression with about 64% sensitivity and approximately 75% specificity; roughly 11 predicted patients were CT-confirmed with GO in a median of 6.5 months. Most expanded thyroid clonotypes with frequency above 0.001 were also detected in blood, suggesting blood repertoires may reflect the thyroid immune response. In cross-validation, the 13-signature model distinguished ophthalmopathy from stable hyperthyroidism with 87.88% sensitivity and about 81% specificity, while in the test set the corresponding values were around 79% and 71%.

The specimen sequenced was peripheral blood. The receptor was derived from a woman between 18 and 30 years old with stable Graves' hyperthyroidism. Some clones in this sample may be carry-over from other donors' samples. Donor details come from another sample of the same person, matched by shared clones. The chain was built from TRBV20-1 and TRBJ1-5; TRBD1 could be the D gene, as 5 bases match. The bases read TGCAGTGCTGACAGTATCTATAGCAATCAGCCCCAGCATTTT. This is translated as CSADSIYSNQPQHF.